Below are 21 T cell receptor beta chains sequenced from a single sample in a study of T cells after yellow fever vaccination. TCRdb passed the 5' RACE reads through MiXCR, listing each CDR3 protein once. The sample yields under 150,000 distinct CDR3 sequences, less than 9.5% seen once. Material: CD4+ T cells sorted from PBMCs, obtained 5 days after the yellow fever booster vaccination. These TCRs come from a young man who received the YFV17D yellow fever vaccine.

There are many counts of this clonotype. V is TRBV20-1 and J is TRBJ2-7; the D is unclear. This CDR3 has 13 residues. V dropped 0 bases and J dropped 2 bases, with 8 bases sitting between them. Germline V gene lookup returns CDR1 DFQATT and CDR2 SNEGSKA (reference sequence). CDR3 sequence reads: CSARDLGAYEQYF. DNA for the CDR3: TGCAGTGCTAGAGACTTAGGAGCCTACGAGCAGTACTTC.

This clonotype appeared a few times. The rearrangement uses TRBV19 and TRBJ1-5, with D unclear. Germline CDR1 is LNHDA and CDR2 is SQIVND (reference sequence). The length of the CDR3 is 13 residues. The V end was cut by 6 bases, the J end by 8 bases, with 14 bases between. The CDR3 coding sequence is TGTGCCAGTAGCCGAACCCGGAGGGAGCCCCAGCATTTT. This sequence encodes CASSRTRREPQHF.

This clonotype was found many times. The V gene is TRBV7-2, the J gene TRBJ2-7; D unclear. There are 11 residues in the CDR3. V shed 5 bases and J shed 3 bases, with 5 bases lying between them. CDR1 and CDR2 from the germline V gene are SGHTA and FQGNSA. This CDR3 reads CASSHGYEQYF. CDR3 DNA sequence: TGTGCCAGCAGCCACGGCTACGAGCAGTACTTC.

This clonotype appeared many times. J is TRBJ2-1 and V is TRBV20-1, with D possibly matching TRBD2 (5 bases). The CDR3 is 13 amino acids. CDR1 is DFQATT, CDR2 SNEGSKA, per germline (reference sequence). The germline V and J ends were trimmed by 0 bases and 6 bases, with 9 bases remaining between them. In nucleotides, the CDR3 is TGCAGTGCTAGAGATGGGAGACCCAATGAGCAGTTCTTC. This encodes CSARDGRPNEQFF.

This clonotype was seen a few times. The chain's CDR3 is CASSVGLAGGEETQYF. DNA of the CDR3: TGTGCCAGCAGCGTAGGACTAGCGGGAGGTGAAGAGACCCAGTACTTC. The genes are TRBV9 and TRBJ2-5, with TRBD2 matching over 13 bases. The CDR3 is 16 residues long. Germline V gene lookup returns CDR1 SGDLS and CDR2 YYNGEE. After removal of 0 bases from V and 3 bases from J, the junction contained 2 bases not matched to a gene. Combining the CDR3 with reference TRBV9 and TRBJ2-5 gives the whole variable domain DSGVTQTPKHLITATGQRVTLRCSPRSGDLSVYWYQQSLDQGLQFLIQYYNGEERAKGNILERFSAQQFPDLHSELNLSSLELGDSALYFCASSVGLAGGEETQYFGPGTRLLVL.

This clonotype was seen repeatedly, ten times or more. The gene calls are TRBV12-3 or TRBV12-4 and TRBJ2-3; maybe TRBD2 (6 bases). The CDR3 covers 16 residues. V was shortened by 4 bases and J by 8 bases, with 22 bases between the two germline ends. This chain's CDR3 is CASSSRRRWGGLTQYF. In DNA form, the CDR3 reads TGTGCCAGCAGTTCCCGCCGACGATGGGGAGGCCTTACGCAGTATTTT.

This clonotype was picked up many times. The rearrangement uses TRBV20-1 and TRBJ2-5, with a possible D match to TRBD2 (6 bases). CDR3 length: 15 residues. Trimming shortened V by 3 bases and J by 4 bases, and 18 bases separated the two germline ends. Germline-derived CDR1 and CDR2 are DFQATT and SNEGSKA (reference sequence). CDR3 protein: CSASPRVPGGETQYF. Written as DNA, the CDR3 is TGCAGTGCTAGCCCCCGGGTACCCGGGGGAGAGACCCAGTACTTC.

This clonotype showed up many times. This chain uses TRBV3-1 with TRBJ2-7, with D unclear. The CDR3 has 13 residues. Germline V CDR1 and CDR2: LGHDT, YNNKEL (reference sequence). V lost 0 bases to trimming and J lost 10 bases, with 13 bases between them. In DNA, the CDR3 is TGTGCCAGCAGCCAAGATCTGGAGACCTACCAGTACTTC. It specifies CASSQDLETYQYF.

This clonotype occurred many times. V usage is TRBV20-1 and J usage is TRBJ2-7; D may be TRBD2 (5 bases). V was clipped by 3 bases and J by 7 bases, with 16 bases between them. The CDR3 spans 13 residues. Germline values: CDR1 DFQATT, CDR2 SNEGSKA (reference sequence). CDR3 sequence reads: CSASMGGSLEQYF. The DNA for the CDR3 is TGCAGTGCTAGTATGGGTGGGAGTTTGGAGCAGTACTTC.

This clonotype was observed at least ten times. The chain combines TRBV5-1 with TRBJ2-3, with no clear D. Germline V gene data show CDR1 as SGHRS and CDR2 as YFSETQ. V lost 4 bases and J lost 5, with 14 bases in between. The CDR3 sequence is 14 residues long. The CDR3 sequence is CASSTDPDGDTQYF. The CDR3 nucleotides read TGCGCCAGCAGCACCGACCCAGATGGAGATACGCAGTATTTT.

In this sample, this clonotype turned up many times. V is TRBV29-1 and J is TRBJ2-3; D gene ambiguous. The V end lost 7 bases, the J end lost 2 bases, and 10 bases lay between the germline ends. CDR3 length: 12 residues. CDR1 is SQVTM, CDR2 ANQGSEA, per germline. The CDR3 loop reads CSALSLTDTQYF. Written as DNA, the CDR3 is TGCAGCGCCCTATCCCTCACAGATACGCAGTATTTT.

As regards this clonotype: This clone may be a read error of a much larger clone one base away. The chain employs TRBV7-2 and TRBJ2-1, with 9 bases that match TRBD2. The CDR3 spans 15 residues. Unmatched junction bases numbered 5, after V lost 3 bases and J lost 5 bases. The germline gives CDR1 SGHTA, CDR2 FQGNSA. The CDR3 region is CASSFRLAVNNEQFF. CDR3 DNA sequence: TGTGCCAGCAGCTTTCGACTAGCGGTTAACAATGAGCAGTTCTTC.

Details on this clonotype: A much larger clone is a single base away; this may be a read error. The chain couples TRBV20-1 to TRBJ2-1, with D tentatively TRBD1 (5 bases). Looked up from germline, CDR1 is DFQATT and CDR2 is SNEGSKA (reference sequence). The CDR3 has 13 amino acids. Trimming removed 5 bases from V and 7 bases from J, with 15 bases in between. CDR3 bases: TGCAGTGCTCCTCCTGCAGGGTTGAATGAGCAGTTCTTC. Protein product: CSAPPAGLNEQFF.

The chain is built from TRBV5-4 and TRBJ2-2; a possible D gene is TRBD2 (7 bases). V was shortened by 4 bases and J by 4 bases, with 17 bases between the two germline ends. Germline loops: CDR1 SGHNT, CDR2 YYREEE (reference sequence). The CDR3 totals 16 residues. The CDR3, as DNA: TGTGCCAGCAGCCTCGGGGGGAGGGGGATCACCGGGGAGCTGTTTTTT. This translates into CASSLGGRGITGELFF.

This clonotype has a count of ten or more. The chain carries TRBV2 and TRBJ1-6; a possible D gene is TRBD1 (5 bases). Germline values: CDR1 SNHLY, CDR2 FYNNEI. The CDR3 runs 13 residues. V was clipped by 3 bases and J by 10 bases, with 10 bases between them. As DNA, the CDR3 is TGTGCCAGCAGTGACAGGGTGAAATCACCCCTCCACTTT. Its protein product is CASSDRVKSPLHF. Together with reference TRBV2 and TRBJ1-6, the CDR3 gives the full variable domain: EPEVTQTPSHQVTQMGQEVILRCVPISNHLYFYWYRQILGQKVEFLVSFYNNEISEKSEIFDDQFSVERPDGSNFTLKIRSTKLEDSAMYFCASSDRVKSPLHFGNGTRLTVT.

This clonotype was counted ten times or more. CDR3 sequence: CASKEEPHQETQYF. For the CDR3, the DNA is TGTGCCAGCAAGGAGGAGCCCCACCAAGAGACCCAGTACTTC. The chain is built from TRBV2 and TRBJ2-5; perhaps TRBD2 as D (5 bases). Trimming removed 7 bases at V and 0 bases at J, with 12 bases between. This CDR3 has 14 residues. Germline V CDR1 and CDR2: SNHLY, FYNNEI.

This clonotype was detected ten times or more. The CDR3 loop reads CASSANSGSLYEQYF. For the CDR3, the DNA is TGTGCCAGCAGTGCAAATAGCGGGAGCCTCTACGAGCAGTACTTC. The chain combines TRBV2 with TRBJ2-7, with TRBD2 matching 9 bases. V gave up 4 bases and J gave up 3 bases; unmatched junction bases: 7. The CDR3 is 15 amino acids. Germline loops: CDR1 SNHLY, CDR2 FYNNEI.

This clonotype was recorded many times. The chain carries TRBV5-1 and TRBJ2-1; 13 bases agree with TRBD2. CDR3 length equals 16 residues. The germline V gene encodes CDR1 SGHRS and CDR2 YFSETQ. The J segment lost 0 bases and the V segment lost 5 bases, leaving 2 bases of the junction unmatched. This CDR3 reads CASRGLAGASYNEQFF. CDR3 bases: TGCGCCAGCAGAGGACTAGCGGGGGCCTCCTACAATGAGCAGTTCTTC.

Ten or more counts support this clonotype. The chain employs TRBV7-2 and TRBJ2-3; no firm D call. Trimming stripped 4 bases from V and 0 bases from J, with 8 bases between. This CDR3 has 14 amino acids. The germline V gene encodes CDR1 SGHTA and CDR2 FQGNSA. The CDR3 nucleotides read TGTGCCAGCAGCTCGTACTCTAGCACAGATACGCAGTATTTT. Residues: CASSSYSSTDTQYF.

This clonotype was seen repeatedly, ten times or more. In DNA, the CDR3 is TGTGCCACCAGGATGACAGGGAGCAATGAGCAGTTCTTC. Translation: CATRMTGSNEQFF. The chain employs TRBV24-1 and TRBJ2-1, with 7 bases fitting TRBD1. The V and J ends lost 7 bases and 6 bases, in that order; junction bases with no gene match: 5. Germline loops: CDR1 KGHDR, CDR2 SFDVKD. The CDR3 covers 13 residues.

This clonotype has a handful of counts. The chain joins TRBV10-3 to TRBJ2-3, with a tentative D call TRBD2 (5 bases). This CDR3 region has 13 residues. Germline CDR1 ENHRY, CDR2 SYGVKD. Trimming removed 9 bases at V and 4 bases at J, with 14 bases between. The CDR3 spells CAMRRGGSDTQYF. The CDR3 bases are TGTGCCATGAGGCGCGGCGGGTCAGATACGCAGTATTTT.